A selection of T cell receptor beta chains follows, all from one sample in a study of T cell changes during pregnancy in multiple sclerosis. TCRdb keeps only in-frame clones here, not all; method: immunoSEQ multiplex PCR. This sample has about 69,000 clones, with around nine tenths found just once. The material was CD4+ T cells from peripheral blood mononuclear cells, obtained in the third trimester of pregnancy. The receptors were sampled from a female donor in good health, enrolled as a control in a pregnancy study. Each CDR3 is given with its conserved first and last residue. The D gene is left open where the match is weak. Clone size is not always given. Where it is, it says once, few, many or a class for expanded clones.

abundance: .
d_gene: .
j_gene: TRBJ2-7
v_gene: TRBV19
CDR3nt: TGTGCCAGTAGTCCGGGCGGGGTAGCCTACGAGCAGTACTTC
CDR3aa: CASSPGGVAYEQYF

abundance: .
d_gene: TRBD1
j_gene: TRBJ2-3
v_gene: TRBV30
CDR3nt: TGTGCCTGGACAGGGTCAGGGGGTACGCAGTATTTT
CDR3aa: CAWTGSGGTQYF

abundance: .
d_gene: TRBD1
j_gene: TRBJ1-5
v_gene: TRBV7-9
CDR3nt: TGTGCCAGCAGCCTCTCCGGGACAGGATATAGCAATCAGCCCCAGCATTTT
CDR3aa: CASSLSGTGYSNQPQHF

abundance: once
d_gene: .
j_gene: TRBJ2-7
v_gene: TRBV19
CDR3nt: TGTGCCAGTAGTATCGCCGCGAGCTCCTACGAGCAGTACTTC
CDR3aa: CASSIAASSYEQYF

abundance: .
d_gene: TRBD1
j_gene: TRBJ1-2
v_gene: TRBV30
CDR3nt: TGTGCCTGGAGTGTTCAGGGGGGCTATGGCTACACCTTC
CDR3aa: CAWSVQGGYGYTF

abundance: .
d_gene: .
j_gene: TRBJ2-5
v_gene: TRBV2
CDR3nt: TGTGCCAGCAGCGTCGTAGCCCAAGAGACCCAGTACTTC
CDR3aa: CASSVVAQETQYF

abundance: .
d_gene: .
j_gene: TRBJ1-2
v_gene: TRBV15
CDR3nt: TGTGCCACCAGCCGGGACATGGTAAATATGTTGAACACCTTC
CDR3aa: CATSRDMVNMLNTF

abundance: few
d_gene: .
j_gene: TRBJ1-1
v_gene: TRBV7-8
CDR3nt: TGTGCCAGCAGTCTCGACAGGAACACTGAAGCTTTCTTT
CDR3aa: CASSLDRNTEAFF

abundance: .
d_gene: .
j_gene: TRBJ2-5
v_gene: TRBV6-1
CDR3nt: TGTGCCAGCAGTGGCCGTGGGGGGGCTTGGGGAGAGACCCAGTACTTC
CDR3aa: CASSGRGGAWGETQYF

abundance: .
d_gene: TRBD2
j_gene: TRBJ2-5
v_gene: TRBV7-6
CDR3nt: TGTGCCAGCAGTAAGCTAGCGGGTTTCCAAGAGACCCAGTACTTC
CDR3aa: CASSKLAGFQETQYF

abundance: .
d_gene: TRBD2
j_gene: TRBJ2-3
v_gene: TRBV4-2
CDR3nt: TGTGCCAGCAGCCAACCCTCCCTAGCGGGGGCTCCAGATACGCAGTATTTT
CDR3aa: CASSQPSLAGAPDTQYF

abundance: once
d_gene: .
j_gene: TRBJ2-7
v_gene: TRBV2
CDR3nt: TGTGCCAGCAGTATAGGGGCAGGTTTCTACGAGCAGTACTTC
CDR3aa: CASSIGAGFYEQYF

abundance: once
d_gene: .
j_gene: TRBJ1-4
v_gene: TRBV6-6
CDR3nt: TGTGCCAGCAGCCCTGACAGGACCGCAACTAATGAAAAACTGTTTTTT
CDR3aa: CASSPDRTATNEKLFF

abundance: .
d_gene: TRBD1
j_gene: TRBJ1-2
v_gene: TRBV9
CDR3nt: TGTGCCAGCAGCCCGAGGACAGGGCTTCAGTATGGCTACACCTTC
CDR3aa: CASSPRTGLQYGYTF

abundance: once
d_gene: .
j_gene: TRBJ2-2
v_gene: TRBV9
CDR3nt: TGTGCCAGCAGCGTAGATACTCTACGGGGTTCGAACACCGGGGAGCTGTTTTTT
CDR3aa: CASSVDTLRGSNTGELFF

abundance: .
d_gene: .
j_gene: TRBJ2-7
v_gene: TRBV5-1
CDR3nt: TGCGCCAGCAGCTTGGATTATTTCTCCTACGAGCAGTACTTC
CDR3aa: CASSLDYFSYEQYF

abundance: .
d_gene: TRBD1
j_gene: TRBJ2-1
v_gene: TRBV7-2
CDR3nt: TGTGCCAGCAGCTTAGGACAGGGATCCTACAATGAGCAGTTCTTC
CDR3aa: CASSLGQGSYNEQFF

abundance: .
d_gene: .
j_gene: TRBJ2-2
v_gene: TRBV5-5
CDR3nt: TGTGCCAGCAGCTTGGGAGGGATTTCAGTCGGGGAGCTGTTTTTT
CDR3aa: CASSLGGISVGELFF

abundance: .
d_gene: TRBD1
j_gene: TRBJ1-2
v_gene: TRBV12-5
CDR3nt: TGTGCTAGTGGTTTAACCCGACAGGGGGCAACCTATGGCTACACCTTC
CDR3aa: CASGLTRQGATYGYTF

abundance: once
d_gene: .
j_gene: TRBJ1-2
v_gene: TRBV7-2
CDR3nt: TGTGCCAGCAGCTTAGACTCCTTACTGAATACTAACTATGGCTACACCTTC
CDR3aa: CASSLDSLLNTNYGYTF

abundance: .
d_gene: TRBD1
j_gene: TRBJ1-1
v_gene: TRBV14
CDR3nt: TGTGCCAGCAGCCAAGTCGGAACAGGGGGCACTGAAGCTTTCTTT
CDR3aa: CASSQVGTGGTEAFF

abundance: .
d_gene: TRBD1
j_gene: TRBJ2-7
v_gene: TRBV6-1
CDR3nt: TGTGCCACCCGGGACAGGGTCTACGAGCAGTACTTC
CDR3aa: CATRDRVYEQYF

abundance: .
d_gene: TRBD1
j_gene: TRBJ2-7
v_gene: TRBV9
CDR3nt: TGTGCCAGCAGCGATCAAACAGGGGGCGGTATCTACGAGCAGTACTTC
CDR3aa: CASSDQTGGGIYEQYF

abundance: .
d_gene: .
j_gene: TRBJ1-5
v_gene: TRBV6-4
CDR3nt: TGTGCCAGCAGTGACCCCGGGATCCAGCCCCAGCATTTT
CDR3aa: CASSDPGIQPQHF

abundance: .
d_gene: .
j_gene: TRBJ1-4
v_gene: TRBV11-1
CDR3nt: TGTGCCAGCAGCTTAGGCTCGGGGATCGAAAAACTGTTTTTT
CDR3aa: CASSLGSGIEKLFF

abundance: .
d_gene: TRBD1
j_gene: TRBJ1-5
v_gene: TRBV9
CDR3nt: TGTGCCAGCAGCGCGGGGCCGGGGACAGACGATCAGCCCCAGCATTTT
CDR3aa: CASSAGPGTDDQPQHF

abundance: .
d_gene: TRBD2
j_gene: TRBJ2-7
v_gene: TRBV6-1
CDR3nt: TGTGCCAGCAGTGTTGACGGGCTAGCGGGGGCCCCCGGGGACGAGCAGTACTTC
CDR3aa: CASSVDGLAGAPGDEQYF

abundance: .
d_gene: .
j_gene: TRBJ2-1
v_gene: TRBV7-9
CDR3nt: TGTGCCAGCAGCCCCCCACTAGCAGGCCCCTACAATGAGCAGTTCTTC
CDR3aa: CASSPPLAGPYNEQFF

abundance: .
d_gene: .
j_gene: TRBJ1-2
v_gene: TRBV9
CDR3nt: TGTGCCAGCAGCGTACCCCCCGCCGGGGGCTACACCTTC
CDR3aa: CASSVPPAGGYTF

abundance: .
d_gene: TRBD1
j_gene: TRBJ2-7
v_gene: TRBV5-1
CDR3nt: TGCGCCAGCAGCTTGGCCGTGGGGCAGGGGGTAACCGAGCAGTACTTC
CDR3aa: CASSLAVGQGVTEQYF

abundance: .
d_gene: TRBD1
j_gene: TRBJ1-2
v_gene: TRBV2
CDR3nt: TGTGCCAGCACCTTGACAGGGAATGGCGGCTACACCTTC
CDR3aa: CASTLTGNGGYTF

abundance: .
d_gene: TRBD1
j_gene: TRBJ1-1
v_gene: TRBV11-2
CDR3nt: TGTGCCAGCAGCTTAGGGTCAGGGGGCTACACTGAAGCTTTCTTT
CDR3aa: CASSLGSGGYTEAFF

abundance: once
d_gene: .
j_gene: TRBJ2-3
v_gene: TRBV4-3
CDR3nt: TGCGCCAGCAGCCAAGAGAGGACTCAGAGTGGGGGCACAGATACGCAGTATTTT
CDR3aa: CASSQERTQSGGTDTQYF

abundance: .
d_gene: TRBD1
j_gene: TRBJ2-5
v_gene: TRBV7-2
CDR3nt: TGTGCCAGCAGCTTTTGGACAGGGGAAGAGACCCAGTACTTC
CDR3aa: CASSFWTGEETQYF

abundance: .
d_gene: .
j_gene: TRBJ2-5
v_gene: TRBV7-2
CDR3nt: TGTGCCAGCAGCCCCCCAGAGCGGCCCCAAGAGACCCAGTACTTC
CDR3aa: CASSPPERPQETQYF

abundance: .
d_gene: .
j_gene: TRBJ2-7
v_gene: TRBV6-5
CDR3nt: TGTGCCAGCAGTAAACGACAGGAAACCTACGAGCAGTACTTC
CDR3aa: CASSKRQETYEQYF

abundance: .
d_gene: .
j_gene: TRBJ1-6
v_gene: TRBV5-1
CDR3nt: TGCGCCAGCAGCTTGGGGGGCATTGAGAGATCACCCCTCCACTTT
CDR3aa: CASSLGGIERSPLHF

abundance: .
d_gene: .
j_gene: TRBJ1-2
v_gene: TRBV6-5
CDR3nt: TGTGCCAGCAGCCGGGACAAGGCCCATGGCTACACCTTC
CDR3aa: CASSRDKAHGYTF

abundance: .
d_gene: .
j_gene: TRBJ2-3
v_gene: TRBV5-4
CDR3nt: TGTGCCAGCAGAGTTCGGGGTTCTGCCACAGATACGCAGTATTTT
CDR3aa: CASRVRGSATDTQYF

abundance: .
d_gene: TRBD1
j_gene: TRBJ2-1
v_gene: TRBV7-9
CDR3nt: TGTGCCAGCAGCCTCAGAAAAGGACAGGGCACCCGGTCCTACAATGAGCAGTTCTTC
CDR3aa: CASSLRKGQGTRSYNEQFF

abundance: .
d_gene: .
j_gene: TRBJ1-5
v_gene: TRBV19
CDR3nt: TGTGCCAGTAGTCTAGGCAGGGCTAATCAGCCCCAGCATTTT
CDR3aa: CASSLGRANQPQHF

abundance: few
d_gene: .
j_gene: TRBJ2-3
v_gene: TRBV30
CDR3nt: TGTGCCTGGATCGACAGTTTCACAGATACGCAGTATTTT
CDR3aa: CAWIDSFTDTQYF

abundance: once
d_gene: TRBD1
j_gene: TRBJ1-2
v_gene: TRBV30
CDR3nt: TGTGCCTGGACGCCTCCGACAGGGGACTATGGCTACACCTTC
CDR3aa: CAWTPPTGDYGYTF

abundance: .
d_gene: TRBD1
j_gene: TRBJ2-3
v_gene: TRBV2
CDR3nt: TGTGCCAGCAGTGAGGACAGGGGTGGGGGAGATACGCAGTATTTT
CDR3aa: CASSEDRGGGDTQYF

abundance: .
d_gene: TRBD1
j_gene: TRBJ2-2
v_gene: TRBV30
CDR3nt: TGTGCCTGGGCAAGGGGACAGCATACGAACACCGGGGAGCTGTTTTTT
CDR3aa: CAWARGQHTNTGELFF

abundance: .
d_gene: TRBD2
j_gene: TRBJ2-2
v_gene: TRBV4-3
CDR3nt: TGCGCCAGCAGCCAAGGACTAGCGGGGGAGAACACCGGGGAGCTGTTTTTT
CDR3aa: CASSQGLAGENTGELFF

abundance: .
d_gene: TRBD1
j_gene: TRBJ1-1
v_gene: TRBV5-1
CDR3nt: TGCGCCAGCAGCCTGGGACAGGGAGTGAACACTGAAGCTTTCTTT
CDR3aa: CASSLGQGVNTEAFF

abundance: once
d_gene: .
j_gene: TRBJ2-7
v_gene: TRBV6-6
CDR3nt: TGTGCCAGCAGTTTACAGGGAAGCGAGCAGTACTTC
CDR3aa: CASSLQGSEQYF

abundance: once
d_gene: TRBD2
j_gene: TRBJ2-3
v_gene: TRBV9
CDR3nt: TGTGCCAGCAGCGTAGATTTCCGGGGGGGCCGGCGTACGCAGTATTTT
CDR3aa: CASSVDFRGGRRTQYF

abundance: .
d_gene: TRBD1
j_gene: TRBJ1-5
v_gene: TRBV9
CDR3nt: TGTGCCAGCAGCGTGGACGGACAGGGCAATCAGCCCCAGCATTTT
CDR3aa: CASSVDGQGNQPQHF

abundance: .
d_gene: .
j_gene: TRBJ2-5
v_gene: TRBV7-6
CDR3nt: TGTGCCAGCAGCTTCACAGAAGAGACCCAGTACTTC
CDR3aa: CASSFTEETQYF

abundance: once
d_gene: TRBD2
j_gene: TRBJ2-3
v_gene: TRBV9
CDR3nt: TGTGCCAGCAGCGTAGTCGGCGGGGGGTACACAGATACGCAGTATTTT
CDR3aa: CASSVVGGGYTDTQYF

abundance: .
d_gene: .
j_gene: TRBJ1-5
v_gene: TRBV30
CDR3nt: TGTGCCTGGAGTGATAACAGGGATCAGCCCCAGCATTTT
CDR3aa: CAWSDNRDQPQHF

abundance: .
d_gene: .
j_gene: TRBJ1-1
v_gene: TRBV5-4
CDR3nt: TGTGCCAGCAGCTCCCGAACCGCCGAACCGAGGACTGAAGCTTTCTTT
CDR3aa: CASSSRTAEPRTEAFF

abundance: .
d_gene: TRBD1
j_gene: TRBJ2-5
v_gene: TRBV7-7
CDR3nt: TGTGCCAGCAGCCGGGACAGCCCAGAGACCCAGTACTTC
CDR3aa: CASSRDSPETQYF

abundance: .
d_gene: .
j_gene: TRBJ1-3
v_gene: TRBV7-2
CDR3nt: TGTGCCAGCAGCTTAGCCTTCGACAGTACTACTGGAAACACCATATATTTT
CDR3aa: CASSLAFDSTTGNTIYF

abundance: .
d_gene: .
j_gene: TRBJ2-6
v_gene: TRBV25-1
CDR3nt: TGTGCCAGCAGTGATAATAGACAGGCCCGCTCTGGGGCCAACGTCCTGACTTTC
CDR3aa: CASSDNRQARSGANVLTF